Shown below are 8 T cell receptor beta chains from a single sample sequenced in a study of T cell repertoires in cytomegalovirus infection. TCRdb reprocessed the reads via MiXCR and lists one record per CDR3 protein. Of some 920,000 distinct CDR3 sequences listed, around 30% were seen once; the top ten hold around 15%. Their cognate antigens are unknown. The starting material was cultured CD8+ T cells from PBMCs, obtained from culture after CMV antigen stimulation. The receptors originated from a human donor in good health (CMV status not recorded). Some clones in this sample may be carry-over from other donors' samples.

This clonotype was observed a handful of times. This chain links TRBV27 with TRBJ2-5; 7 positions agree with TRBD2. Looked up from germline, CDR1 is MNHEY and CDR2 is SMNVEV (reference sequence). J gave up 2 bases and V 6 bases, and 9 bases lay outside the gene matches. CDR3 length equals 15 residues. CDR3 sequence: CASSPRGDLQETQYF. In DNA form, the CDR3 reads TGTGCCAGCAGCCCTCGGGGGGACTTACAAGAGACCCAGTACTTC.

The rearrangement uses TRBV9 and TRBJ1-1; TRBD1 agrees at 8 bases. Germline CDR1 and CDR2: SGDLS and YYNGEE. Unmatched junction bases numbered 5, after V lost 6 bases and J lost 1 base. This CDR3 spans 14 amino acids. CDR3 loop: CASTRQGANTEAFF. CDR3 DNA sequence: TGTGCCAGCACCCGCCAGGGGGCGAACACTGAAGCTTTCTTT. Together with reference TRBV9 and TRBJ1-1, the CDR3 gives the full variable domain: DSGVTQTPKHLITATGQRVTLRCSPRSGDLSVYWYQQSLDQGLQFLIQYYNGEERAKGNILERFSAQQFPDLHSELNLSSLELGDSALYFCASTRQGANTEAFFGQGTRLTVV.

The genes are TRBV7-4 and TRBJ1-4; no definite D call. The CDR3 is 13 amino acids. Germline V gene sequence: CDR1 SGHVT, CDR2 SQSDAQ. Trimming shortened V by 10 bases and J by 4 bases, and 13 bases separated the two germline ends. The CDR3 loop is CANILRINEKLFF. The CDR3 coding sequence is TGTGCCAACATCCTCCGGATTAATGAAAAACTGTTTTTT.

This clonotype was recorded at least ten times. The chain joins TRBV7-2 to TRBJ2-5, with D perhaps given as TRBD1 or TRBD2 (5 bases each). There are 15 residues in the CDR3. Trimming took 1 base from V and 3 from J, leaving 12 bases between them. Germline V lookup: CDR1 SGHTA, CDR2 FQGNSA. CDR3 protein: CASSLDWGIEETQYF. The CDR3, as DNA: TGTGCCAGCAGCTTAGATTGGGGGATCGAAGAGACCCAGTACTTC. Variable domain in full (rest from reference TRBV7-2 and TRBJ2-5): GAGVSQSPSNKVTEKGKDVELRCDPISGHTALYWYRQSLGQGLEFLIYFQGNSAPDKSGLPSDRFSAERTGGSVSTLTIQRTQQEDSAVYLCASSLDWGIEETQYFGPGTRLLVL.

This sequence joins TRBV6-6 and TRBJ2-4; 10 nucleotides agree with TRBD1. Germline V gene lookup returns CDR1 MNHNY and CDR2 SVGAGI (reference sequence). CDR3 length: 15 residues. The trim removed 7 bases at V and 2 bases at J, leaving 5 bases unmatched. The CDR3 region is CASILDRGPKNIQYF. CDR3 coding DNA: TGTGCCAGCATCCTCGACAGGGGGCCCAAAAACATTCAGTACTTC.

This clonotype has only a few counts. The chain combines TRBV6-5 with TRBJ2-7, with 7 bases identical to TRBD2. The V gene's germline CDR1 is MNHEY and CDR2 SVGAGI. The CDR3 consists of 13 residues. With V trimmed by 3 bases and J by 6 bases, 5 bases remained unmatched. In DNA form, the CDR3 reads TGTGCCAGCAGTTATGGGGGAGGGGCCGAGCAGTACGTC. Translated, it gives CASSYGGGAEQYV.

The CDR3 sequence: CASSLDQGLSPLHF. CDR3 in DNA: TGTGCCAGCAGTTTAGACCAGGGCTTATCACCCCTCCACTTT. This chain links TRBV12-3 or TRBV12-4 with TRBJ1-6, with a weak D call TRBD1 (5 bases). V was clipped by 1 base and J by 10 bases, with 11 bases between them. The CDR3 covers 14 residues.

This chain links TRBV14 with TRBJ1-1, with D unresolved. The CDR3 extends over 12 amino acids. Germline V gene lookup returns CDR1 SGHDN and CDR2 FVKESK. The germline V and J ends were trimmed by 3 bases and 2 bases, with 4 bases remaining between them. For the CDR3, the DNA is TGTGCCAGCAGCCATGCCAACACTGAAGCTTTCTTT. Translating it yields CASSHANTEAFF. Using reference TRBV14 and TRBJ1-1 for the parts outside the CDR3, the full variable domain is EAGVTQFPSHSVIEKGQTVTLRCDPISGHDNLYWYRRVMGKEIKFLLHFVKESKQDESGMPNNRFLAERTGGTYSTLKVQPAELEDSGVYFCASSHANTEAFFGQGTRLTVV.